Included here is one T cell receptor beta chain sequence, with context. Antigen unknown. Arm-PCR of CDR3 regions and iRepertoire HTBI primers were the basis on which TCR beta libraries were built. MiXCR, applied by TCRdb to the multiplex PCR reads, yields one record per CDR3 protein. This table has 310,000 or so distinct CDR3 sequences, about 18% appearing once. The data originate from a study of regulatory T cells in long-lasting Graves disease. Study-wide points: Public clonotype sharing was higher in persistent than newly diagnosed patients. Repertoires from persistent disease leaned toward TRBV28, TRBJ1-2 and TRBJ2-5. Persistent Graves' patients possessed reduced TCR diversity relative to recently diagnosed ones.

CDR1 is LNHDA, CDR2 SQIVND, per germline (reference sequence). The CDR3 length is 15 residues. The V segment lost 3 bases and the J segment 5 bases; nucleotides outside the gene matches: 7. Sample time point: persistent/refractory GD, antithyroid drugs over 5 years with positive TRAb. The authors made the TCR library using RNA they extracted from PBMCs. The rearrangement links TRBV19 to TRBJ2-5, with 9 bases lining up with TRBD1. This TCR derives from a female donor with Graves disease. The sample here was peripheral blood mononuclear cells (PBMCs), taken when the disease was refractory, from a patient treated with antithyroid drugs. The CDR3 DNA is TGTGCCAGTAGTATCGGGACAGGGTCCTTGGAGACCCAGTACTTC. Translated, it gives CASSIGTGSLETQYF. The full variable domain, in which reference TRBV19 and TRBJ2-5 provide the parts outside the CDR3, is DGGITQSPKYLFRKEGQNVTLSCEQNLNHDAMYWYRQDPGQGLRLIYYSQIVNDFQKGDIAEGYSVSREKKESFPLTVTSAQKNPTAFYLCASSIGTGSLETQYFGPGTRLLVL.